Detailed here is one T cell receptor beta chain. This CDR3 contains 14 residues. With 2 bases removed from V and 1 base from J, the gap between germline ends came to 8 bases. Germline V lookup: CDR1 SGDLS, CDR2 YYNGEE. In the original processing: Estimation of nucleated cell counts was performed using reference gene primer amplification. Sequencing was performed with immunoSEQ multiplex PCR; in TCRdb, only in-frame clones are kept and a portion is missing. Clonal size and the V and J genes are those of that table, whereas D and trimming came from the DNA. Of 200,000 to 300,000 clones listed, 75% to 85% are singletons. The data belong to a study of blood T cell repertoires in COVID-19. Study-level background: Samples taken during acute and convalescent COVID-19 were collected in the United States, Italy and Spain. PBMCs, B-cell-depleted T cells, or T cells were the source of the cDNA or gDNA that made up the material.

Sequenced material: peripheral blood. The genes are TRBV9 and TRBJ2-3, with a possible D match to TRBD2 (6 bases). This clonotype was obtained from a human donor in a cohort sampled during active COVID-19. CDR3 residues: CASSVSSGTDTQYF. For the CDR3, the DNA is TGTGCCAGCAGCGTTTCTAGCGGCACAGATACGCAGTATTTT. The variable domain in full, with the rest retrieved from reference TRBV9 and TRBJ2-3, is DSGVTQTPKHLITATGQRVTLRCSPRSGDLSVYWYQQSLDQGLQFLIQYYNGEERAKGNILERFSAQQFPDLHSELNLSSLELGDSALYFCASSVSSGTDTQYFGPGTRLTVL.